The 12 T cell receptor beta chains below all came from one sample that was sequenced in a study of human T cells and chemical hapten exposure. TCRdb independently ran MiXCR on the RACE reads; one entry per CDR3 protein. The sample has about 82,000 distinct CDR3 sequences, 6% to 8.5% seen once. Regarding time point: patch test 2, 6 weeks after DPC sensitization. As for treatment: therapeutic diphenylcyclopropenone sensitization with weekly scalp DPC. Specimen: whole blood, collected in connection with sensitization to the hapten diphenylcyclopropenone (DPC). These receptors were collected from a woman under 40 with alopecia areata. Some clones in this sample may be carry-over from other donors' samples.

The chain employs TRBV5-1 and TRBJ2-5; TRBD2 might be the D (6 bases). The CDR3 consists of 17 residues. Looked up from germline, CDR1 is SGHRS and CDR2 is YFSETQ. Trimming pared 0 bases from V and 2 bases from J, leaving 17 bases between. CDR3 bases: TGCGCCAGCAGCTTGGATGTCACAGCCGGGGGACAAGAGACCCAGTACTTC. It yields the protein CASSLDVTAGGQETQYF.

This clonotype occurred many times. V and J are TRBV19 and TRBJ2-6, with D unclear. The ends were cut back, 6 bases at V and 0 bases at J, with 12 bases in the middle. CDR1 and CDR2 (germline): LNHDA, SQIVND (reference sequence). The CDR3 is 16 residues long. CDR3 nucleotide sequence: TGTGCCAGTAGATCGGGCTACGGCTCTGGGGCCAACGTCCTGACTTTC. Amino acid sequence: CASRSGYGSGANVLTF.

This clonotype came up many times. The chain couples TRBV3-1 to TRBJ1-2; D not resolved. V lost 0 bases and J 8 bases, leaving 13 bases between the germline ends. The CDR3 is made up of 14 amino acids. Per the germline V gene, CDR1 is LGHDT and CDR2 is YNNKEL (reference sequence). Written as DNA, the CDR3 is TGTGCCAGCAGCCAAGAGATTGGCCTGAGGGGCTACACCTTC. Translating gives CASSQEIGLRGYTF.

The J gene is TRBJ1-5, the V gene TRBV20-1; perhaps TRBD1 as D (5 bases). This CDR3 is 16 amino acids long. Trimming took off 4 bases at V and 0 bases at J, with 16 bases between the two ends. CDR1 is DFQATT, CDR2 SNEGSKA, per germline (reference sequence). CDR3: CSAKNRGGVSNQPQHF. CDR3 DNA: TGCAGTGCTAAGAACCGGGGGGGGGTTAGCAATCAGCCCCAGCATTTT.

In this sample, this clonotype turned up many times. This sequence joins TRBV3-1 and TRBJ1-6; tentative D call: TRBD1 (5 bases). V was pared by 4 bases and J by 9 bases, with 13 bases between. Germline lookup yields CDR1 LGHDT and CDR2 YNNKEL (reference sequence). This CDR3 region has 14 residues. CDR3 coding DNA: TGTGCCAGCAGCCTCCGGGGACTCAGTTCACCCCTCCACTTT. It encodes CASSLRGLSSPLHF.

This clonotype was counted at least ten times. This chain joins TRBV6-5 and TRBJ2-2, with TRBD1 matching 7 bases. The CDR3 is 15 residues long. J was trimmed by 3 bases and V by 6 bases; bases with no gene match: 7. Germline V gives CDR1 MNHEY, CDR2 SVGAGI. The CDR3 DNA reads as TGTGCCAGCAGAACCGGGACAGCTCACACCGGGGAGCTGTTTTTT. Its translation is CASRTGTAHTGELFF.

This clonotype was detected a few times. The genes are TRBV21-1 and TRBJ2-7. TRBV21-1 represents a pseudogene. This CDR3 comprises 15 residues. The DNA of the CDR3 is TGTGCCAGCAGCAAAGGAATGACTGTTTCCTACGAGCAGTACTTC. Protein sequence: CASSKGMTVSYEQYF.

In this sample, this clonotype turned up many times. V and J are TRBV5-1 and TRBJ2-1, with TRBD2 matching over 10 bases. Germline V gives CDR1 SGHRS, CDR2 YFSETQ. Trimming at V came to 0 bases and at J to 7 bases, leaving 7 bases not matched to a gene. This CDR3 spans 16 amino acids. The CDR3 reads CASSLALAGYGNEQFF. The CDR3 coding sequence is TGCGCCAGCAGCTTGGCACTAGCGGGGTACGGGAATGAGCAGTTCTTC.

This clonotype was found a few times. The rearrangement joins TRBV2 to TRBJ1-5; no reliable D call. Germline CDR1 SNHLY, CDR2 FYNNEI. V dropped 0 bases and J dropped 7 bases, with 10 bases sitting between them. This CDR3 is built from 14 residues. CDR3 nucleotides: TGTGCCAGCAGTGAAGCCCGAGGGATCCAGCCCCAGCATTTT. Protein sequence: CASSEARGIQPQHF.

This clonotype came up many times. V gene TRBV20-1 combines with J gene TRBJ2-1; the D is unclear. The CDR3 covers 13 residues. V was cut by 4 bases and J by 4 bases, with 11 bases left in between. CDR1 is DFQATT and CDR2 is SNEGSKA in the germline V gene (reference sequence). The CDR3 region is CSATAPIYNEQFF. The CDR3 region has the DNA TGCAGTGCTACGGCCCCGATATACAATGAGCAGTTCTTC.

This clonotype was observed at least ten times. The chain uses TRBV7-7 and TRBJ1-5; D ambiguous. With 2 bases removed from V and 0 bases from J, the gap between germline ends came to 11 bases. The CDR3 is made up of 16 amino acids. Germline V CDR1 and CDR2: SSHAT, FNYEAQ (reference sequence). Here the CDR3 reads CASSLLTPYSNQPQHF. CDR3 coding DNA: TGTGCCAGCAGCTTACTTACACCGTATAGCAATCAGCCCCAGCATTTT.

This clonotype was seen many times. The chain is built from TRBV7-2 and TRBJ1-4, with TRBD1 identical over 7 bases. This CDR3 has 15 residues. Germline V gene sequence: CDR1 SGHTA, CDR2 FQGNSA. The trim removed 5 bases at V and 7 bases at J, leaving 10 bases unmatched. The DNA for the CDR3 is TGTGCCAGCAGCCTCCAGACAGGGCGGAGTGAAAAACTGTTTTTT. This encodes CASSLQTGRSEKLFF.